The subject of this entry is one T cell receptor (beta chain). The sample is drawn from a study of blood T cell repertoires in COVID-19. For the study at large: COVID-19 samples collected from the United States, Italy and Spain covered acute and convalescent phases.

Recruits, aged about 18 to 100 years, lived in 25 or so US areas. Germline V CDR1 and CDR2: SNHLY, FYNNEI. The CDR3 sequence is 14 residues long. The V and J ends lost 8 bases and 2 bases respectively, with 14 bases between them. Produced via immunoSEQ multiplex PCR; TCRdb's table is partial and in-frame only. The data show 130,000 or so clones, with around 83% seen just once and approximately 9.1% held by the top ten. The J gene is TRBJ2-3, the V gene TRBV2; tentatively, D is TRBD2 (5 bases). The receptor was derived from a man aged 45-65 years who had recovered from COVID-19. The sequencing input was PBMCs or T cells enriched from blood (not recorded which). The CDR3 protein is CASRPDSYTDTQYF. As DNA, the CDR3 is TGTGCCAGCCGACCGGACTCATACACAGATACGCAGTATTTT.